The present TCR beta chain was sequenced within a study of T cell repertoires in cytomegalovirus infection. Study at large: CMV infection and matching HLA type were both indicated by public TCR beta signatures. Findings and caveats of the study: Summed frequency of public TCR beta families distinguished CMV carriers with the relevant HLA.

From the reads, TCRdb called clonotypes with MiXCR, one entry per CDR3 protein. The sample holds some 130,000 distinct CDR3 sequences, approximately 9.2% seen once. Germline CDR1 and CDR2: SGHRS and YFSETQ. This CDR3 comprises 15 residues. Turning to this clonotype: The antigen is undetermined. A junction boundary mismatches the germline segment, possibly from a read error.

The chain employs TRBV5-1 and TRBJ2-6; D is possibly TRBD2 (6 bases). Sequenced material: PBMCs. The source of this sequence is a human donor in good health (CMV status not recorded). Some clones in this sample may be carry-over from other donors' samples. The CDR3 reads CAGSYGGSGANVLTF. As DNA, the CDR3 is TGCGCCGGCAGCTACGGGGGATCTGGGGCCAACGTCCTGACTTTC.